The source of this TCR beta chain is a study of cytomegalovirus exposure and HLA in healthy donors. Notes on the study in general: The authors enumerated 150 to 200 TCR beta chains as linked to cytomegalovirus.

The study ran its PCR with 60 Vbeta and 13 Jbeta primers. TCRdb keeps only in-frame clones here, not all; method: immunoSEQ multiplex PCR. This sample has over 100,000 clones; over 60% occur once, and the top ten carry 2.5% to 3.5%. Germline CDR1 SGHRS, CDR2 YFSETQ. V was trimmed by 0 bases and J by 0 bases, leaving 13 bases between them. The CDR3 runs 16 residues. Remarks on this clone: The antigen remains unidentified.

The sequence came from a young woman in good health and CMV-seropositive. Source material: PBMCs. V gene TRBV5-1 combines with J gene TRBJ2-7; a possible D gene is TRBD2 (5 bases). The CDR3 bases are TGCGCCAGCAGCTTGGCTTTGACGGGGAGCTCCTACGAGCAGTACTTC. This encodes CASSLALTGSSYEQYF.